One and the same sample provided the 3 T cell receptor beta chains below, sequenced in a study of blood T cell repertoires in COVID-19. The data were produced by immunoSEQ multiplex PCR, yet TCRdb's version contains in-frame clones alone and is incomplete. The sample yields about 190,000 clones, about 88% seen once. Sequenced: peripheral blood. The receptors were sampled from a human donor in a cohort sampled during active COVID-19.

The chain combines TRBV29-1 with TRBJ1-1; 7 bases agree with TRBD1. The CDR3 covers 13 residues. Germline lookup yields CDR1 SQVTM and CDR2 ANQGSEA. V was clipped by 6 bases and J by 4 bases; unmatched bases: 8. The CDR3 DNA is TGCAGCGTCCGACAGGGCAGGATCACTGAAGCTTTCTTT. It encodes CSVRQGRITEAFF.

This clone was seen only once. V usage is TRBV7-2 and J usage is TRBJ2-7, with a possible D match to TRBD2 (6 bases). V was clipped by 0 bases and J by 3 bases, with 18 bases between them. Germline CDR1 reads SGHTA; CDR2 reads FQGNSA. This CDR3 spans 17 amino acids. Here the CDR3 DNA reads TGTGCCAGCAGCTTAGCTTTATCCTTAGCGGCAGACTACGAGCAGTACTTC. Protein: CASSLALSLAADYEQYF. The full variable domain, in which reference TRBV7-2 and TRBJ2-7 provide the parts outside the CDR3, is GAGVSQSPSNKVTEKGKDVELRCDPISGHTALYWYRQSLGQGLEFLIYFQGNSAPDKSGLPSDRFSAERTGGSVSTLTIQRTQQEDSAVYLCASSLALSLAADYEQYFGPGTRLTVT.

V and J are TRBV5-8 and TRBJ2-2; TRBD1 matches 7 bases. The CDR3 is made up of 15 amino acids. The germline gives CDR1 SGHTS, CDR2 YDEGEE. J was trimmed by 7 bases and V by 0 bases; bases with no gene match: 6. The CDR3 loop is CASSLATGSLGELFF. The CDR3 nucleotides are TGTGCCAGCAGCTTGGCGACAGGGTCCCTCGGGGAGCTGTTTTTT.